These 23 T cell receptor beta chains were all obtained from the same sample, sequenced in a study of pediatric ulcerative colitis. Sequencing used immunoSEQ multiplex PCR; TCRdb keeps in-frame clones, though not all of them. The sample contains approximately 5,200 clones, 70% to 90% of which appear only once. Sequenced sample: blood. These receptors originate from a boy younger than 18 with mild ulcerative colitis.

This clone appeared a single time. The V gene is TRBV5-1, the J gene TRBJ2-1; D might be TRBD1 (6 bases). Germline V CDR1 and CDR2: SGHRS, YFSETQ. This CDR3 is built from 15 residues. The V end lost 0 bases, the J end lost 5 bases, and 12 bases lay between the germline ends. As DNA, the CDR3 is TGCGCCAGCAGCTTGGGGGGACAAGATAACAATGAGCAGTTCTTC. Encoded protein: CASSLGGQDNNEQFF.

The V gene is TRBV7-8, the J gene TRBJ2-1; 8 nucleotides line up with TRBD1. The CDR3 is 16 residues long. The V gene's germline CDR1 is SGHVS and CDR2 FQNEAQ. After removal of 5 bases from V and 3 bases from J, the junction contained 9 bases not matched to a gene. The CDR3 is CASSDRDRRFYNEQFF. The CDR3 DNA follows: TGTGCCAGCAGCGACCGGGACAGGCGATTCTACAATGAGCAGTTCTTC.

This clone was detected once. The gene calls are TRBV19 and TRBJ1-1, with 9 nucleotides matching TRBD1. This CDR3 is 17 amino acids long. J gave up 0 bases and V 0 bases, and 5 bases lay outside the gene matches. Germline CDR1 reads LNHDA; CDR2 reads SQIVND (reference sequence). In nucleotides, the CDR3 is TGTGCCAGTAGTATAGATTCCAGGACAGGGGTGAACACTGAAGCTTTCTTT. Translation gives CASSIDSRTGVNTEAFF.

CDR3 region: CASSLGLTGGRGGQETQYF. CDR3 coding DNA: TGTGCCAGCAGCTTAGGGTTAACGGGCGGCAGAGGGGGACAAGAGACCCAGTACTTC. V gene TRBV7-3 combines with J gene TRBJ2-5; D may be TRBD1 (6 bases). The V gene lost 2 bases and the J gene lost 2 bases, with 24 bases spanning the gap. There are 19 residues in the CDR3. Germline V gene lookup returns CDR1 SGHTA and CDR2 FQGTGA.

CDR3 loop: CAISEDRITYEQYF. CDR3 nucleotide sequence: TGTGCCATCAGTGAAGACCGCATTACCTACGAGCAGTACTTC. The J gene is TRBJ2-7, the V gene TRBV10-3; D is ambiguous. The CDR3 extends over 14 amino acids. Trimming pared 3 bases from V and 2 bases from J, leaving 11 bases between. CDR1 is ENHRY, CDR2 SYGVKD, per germline.

The chain recombines TRBV7-6 with TRBJ2-5, with 7 bases fitting TRBD2. Germline CDR1 and CDR2: SGHVS and FNYEAQ. The ends lost 5 bases at V and 5 bases at J; junction bases unmatched: 5. The CDR3 consists of 13 residues. Here the CDR3 DNA reads TGTGCCAGCAGCCGGGGGGTCTCGGAGACCCAGTACTTC. This sequence encodes CASSRGVSETQYF. Filled out from reference TRBV7-6 and TRBJ2-5, the complete variable domain reads GAGVSQSPRYKVTKRGQDVALRCDPISGHVSLYWYRQALGQGPEFLTYFNYEAQQDKSGLPNDRFSAERPEGSISTLTIQRTEQRDSAMYRCASSRGVSETQYFGPGTRLLVL.

This clone was seen once. V is TRBV7-8 and J is TRBJ2-3; 7 bases align to TRBD1. This CDR3 spans 16 amino acids. The V and J ends lost 5 bases and 0 bases, in that order; junction bases with no gene match: 8. The germline gives CDR1 SGHVS, CDR2 FQNEAQ. The DNA of the CDR3 is TGTGCCAGCAGCCTACAGGGGTTTGCTAGCACAGATACGCAGTATTTT. Its translation is CASSLQGFASTDTQYF.

Here the CDR3 reads CASSYLGEGYTF. In DNA, the CDR3 is TGTGCCAGCAGTTATTTGGGCGAAGGCTACACCTTC. The chain combines TRBV28 with TRBJ1-2, with D hard to call. The length of the CDR3 is 12 residues. V dropped 4 bases and J dropped 8 bases, with 11 bases sitting between them. From germline, CDR1 is MDHEN and CDR2 SYDVKM.

The chain joins TRBV28 to TRBJ1-5; D is uncertain. Germline V gene sequence: CDR1 MDHEN, CDR2 SYDVKM. The CDR3 extends over 15 amino acids. V was cut by 3 bases and J by 0 bases, with 9 bases left in between. The CDR3: CASSFAGNSNQPQHF. CDR3 nucleotides: TGTGCCAGCAGTTTCGCGGGAAATAGCAATCAGCCCCAGCATTTT.

This rearrangement joins TRBV27 to TRBJ2-7; unclear D gene. This CDR3 contains 13 residues. Germline V CDR1 and CDR2: MNHEY, SMNVEV (reference sequence). The germline V and J ends were trimmed by 5 bases and 4 bases, with 12 bases remaining between them. The CDR3 is CASSLRSAYEQYF. The CDR3 DNA follows: TGTGCCAGCAGTCTGAGGTCCGCGTACGAGCAGTACTTC.

The gene calls are TRBV15 and TRBJ1-2; D ambiguous. The ends were cut back, 4 bases at V and 3 bases at J, with 15 bases in the middle. The CDR3 length is 15 residues. The germline gives CDR1 LNHNV, CDR2 YYDKDF (reference sequence). The CDR3 sequence: CATSIPTRGDYGYTF. The CDR3 bases are TGTGCCACCAGCATACCGACAAGAGGAGACTATGGCTACACCTTC.

The chain carries TRBV28 and TRBJ1-1; a weak D match, TRBD1 (6 bases). Per germline, CDR1 MDHEN and CDR2 SYDVKM. The CDR3 contains 14 residues. Trimming cost V 6 bases and J 1 base, with 12 bases left between them. The CDR3 here is CASRLTGPNTEAFF. In DNA, the CDR3 is TGTGCCAGCAGGCTTACAGGGCCGAACACTGAAGCTTTCTTT.

J is TRBJ2-1 and V is TRBV5-1; the match to TRBD2 covers 7 bases. The J segment lost 10 bases and the V segment lost 0 bases, leaving 7 bases of the junction unmatched. The CDR3 runs 14 residues. The germline V gene encodes CDR1 SGHRS and CDR2 YFSETQ. The CDR3 is CASSLEWAGEEQFF. The CDR3 DNA is TGCGCCAGCAGCTTGGAATGGGCGGGAGAAGAGCAGTTCTTC.

This clone was seen only once. V gene TRBV5-5 combines with J gene TRBJ1-5; 7 nucleotides agree with TRBD1. CDR1 and CDR2 from the germline V gene are SGHKS and YYEKEE (reference sequence). J gave up 5 bases and V 0 bases, and 11 bases lay outside the gene matches. This CDR3 comprises 17 residues. CDR3 sequence reads: CASSLDWDRTGYQPQHF. DNA of the CDR3: TGTGCCAGCAGCTTGGATTGGGACAGAACGGGATATCAGCCCCAGCATTTT.

V and J are TRBV15 and TRBJ2-7; D gene uncertain. Germline V gene lookup returns CDR1 LNHNV and CDR2 YYDKDF (reference sequence). This CDR3 comprises 18 residues. V was clipped by 0 bases and J by 1 base, with 19 bases between them. CDR3 residues: CATSRDFLDPVRSYEQYF. The CDR3 region has the DNA TGTGCCACCAGCAGAGACTTCTTGGACCCCGTGAGATCCTACGAGCAGTACTTC.

This clone was picked up one time. V and J are TRBV6-1 and TRBJ1-2; 7 bases align to TRBD1. The CDR3 contains 17 residues. V lost 0 bases to trimming and J lost 4 bases; unmatched junction nucleotides: 11. CDR1 MNHNS and CDR2 SASEGT come from the germline V gene. The CDR3 region is CASSEAASRQGTYGYTF. CDR3 in DNA: TGTGCCAGCAGTGAAGCGGCCAGTCGACAGGGAACCTATGGCTACACCTTC.

The rearrangement uses TRBV7-2 and TRBJ2-1, with D possibly being TRBD2 (6 bases). Germline lookup yields CDR1 SGHTA and CDR2 FQGNSA. This CDR3 has 13 amino acids. Trimming pared 3 bases from V and 6 bases from J, leaving 9 bases between. CDR3 residues: CASSFNGGNEQFF. The CDR3 DNA is TGTGCCAGCAGCTTTAACGGGGGCAATGAGCAGTTCTTC. The full variable domain, with the rest looked up from reference TRBV7-2 and TRBJ2-1, is GAGVSQSPSNKVTEKGKDVELRCDPISGHTALYWYRQSLGQGLEFLIYFQGNSAPDKSGLPSDRFSAERTGGSVSTLTIQRTQQEDSAVYLCASSFNGGNEQFFGPGTRLTVL.

J is TRBJ2-5 and V is TRBV6-1, with 7 bases identical to TRBD2. V lost 8 bases to trimming and J lost 5 bases; unmatched junction nucleotides: 11. The CDR3 is made up of 14 amino acids. Germline loops: CDR1 MNHNS, CDR2 SASEGT. CDR3: CASSVRAGRETQYF. CDR3 nucleotide sequence: TGTGCCAGCTCGGTGAGAGCGGGAAGGGAGACCCAGTACTTC.

The V gene is TRBV6-5, the J gene TRBJ2-7, with unresolved D. Germline-derived CDR1 and CDR2 are MNHEY and SVGAGI. The CDR3 runs 15 residues. The V end lost 2 bases, the J end lost 1 base, and 12 bases lay between the germline ends. CDR3 bases: TGTGCCAGCAGTTACGGTTCGTGGGTATCCTACGAGCAGTACTTC. Translating it yields CASSYGSWVSYEQYF.

The chain has TRBV5-6 and TRBJ1-1; D gene unclear. From germline, CDR1 is SGHDT and CDR2 YYEEEE. V dropped 4 bases and J dropped 3 bases, with 19 bases sitting between them. CDR3 length: 16 residues. In nucleotides, the CDR3 is TGTGCCAGCAGCCCCTTGAAGGCGAAGGCCTACACTGAAGCTTTCTTT. This translates into CASSPLKAKAYTEAFF.

V usage is TRBV2 and J usage is TRBJ1-2, with a possible D match to TRBD1 (5 bases). V lost 6 bases and J 5 bases, leaving 16 bases between the germline ends. Looked up from germline, CDR1 is SNHLY and CDR2 is FYNNEI. The CDR3 consists of 14 residues. The CDR3, as DNA: TGTGCCAGCAGACAAGGGGCCGCGGGTTATGGCTACACCTTC. It specifies CASRQGAAGYGYTF.

The chain employs TRBV5-4 and TRBJ2-1, with 7 bases aligning to TRBD1. With 1 base clipped from V and 4 bases from J, the junction kept 5 bases outside the gene matches. This CDR3 spans 15 amino acids. Germline V gene lookup returns CDR1 SGHNT and CDR2 YYREEE (reference sequence). CDR3 in DNA: TGTGCCAGCAGCTTGAGCGACAGGGAATACAATGAGCAGTTCTTC. Amino acid sequence: CASSLSDREYNEQFF.

This clone was counted a single time. The rearrangement joins TRBV29-1 to TRBJ2-7; D may be TRBD1 (6 bases). The CDR3 loop spans 15 amino acids. CDR1 is SQVTM and CDR2 is ANQGSEA in the germline V gene. V was shortened by 6 bases and J by 2 bases, with 20 bases between the two germline ends. CDR3: CSVPISGAEPYEQYF. As DNA, the CDR3 is TGCAGCGTCCCCATCTCAGGGGCCGAACCCTACGAGCAGTACTTC.